This T cell receptor (beta chain) was identified in a study of blood T cell repertoires in COVID-19. Study summary: Samples taken during acute and convalescent COVID-19 were collected in the United States, Italy and Spain. PBMCs, B-cell-depleted T cells, or T cells were the source of the cDNA or gDNA that made up the material.

Those enrolled in Seattle joined during active infection and were followed longitudinally afterward. Methods used by the authors: Nucleated cell counts were estimated from reference gene primer amplification. Libraries were prepared by immunoSEQ multiplex PCR; TCRdb keeps only in-frame clonotypes and omits some of them. V and J calls plus clone size are reproduced from that table; the DNA served to infer D and trimming. The sample lists about 180,000 clones; around 79% were seen once. Between the trimmed V and J ends, which lost 3 bases and 5 bases, there was a span of 14 bases. Germline assignment: CDR1 LNHDA and CDR2 SQIVND (reference sequence). The CDR3 covers 14 residues.

The chain uses TRBV19 and TRBJ2-7, with D perhaps matching TRBD1 (5 bases). Sequenced input: peripheral blood. The TCR sequence derives from a woman aged 55-70 years with COVID-19, enrolled during active disease. The CDR3 protein is CASSILGRADEQYF. DNA for the CDR3: TGTGCCAGTAGTATTCTCGGCAGGGCGGACGAGCAGTACTTC.